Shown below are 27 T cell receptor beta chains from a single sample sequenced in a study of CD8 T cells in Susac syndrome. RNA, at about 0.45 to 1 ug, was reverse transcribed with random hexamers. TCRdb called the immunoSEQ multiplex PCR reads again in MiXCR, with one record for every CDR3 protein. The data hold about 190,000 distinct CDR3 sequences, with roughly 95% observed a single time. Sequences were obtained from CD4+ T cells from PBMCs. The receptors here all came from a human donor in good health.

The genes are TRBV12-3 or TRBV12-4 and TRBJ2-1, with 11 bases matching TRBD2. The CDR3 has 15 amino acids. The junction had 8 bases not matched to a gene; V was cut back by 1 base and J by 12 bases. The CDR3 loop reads CASSLGLAGGRWQFF. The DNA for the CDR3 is TGTGCCAGCAGTTTAGGGCTAGCGGGAGGTCGATGGCAGTTCTTC.

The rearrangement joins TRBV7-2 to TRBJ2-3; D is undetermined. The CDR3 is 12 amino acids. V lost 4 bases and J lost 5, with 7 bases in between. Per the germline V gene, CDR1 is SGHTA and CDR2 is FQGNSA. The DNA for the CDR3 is TGTGCCAGCAGCTCCGATTTAGATACGCAGTATTTT. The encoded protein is CASSSDLDTQYF.

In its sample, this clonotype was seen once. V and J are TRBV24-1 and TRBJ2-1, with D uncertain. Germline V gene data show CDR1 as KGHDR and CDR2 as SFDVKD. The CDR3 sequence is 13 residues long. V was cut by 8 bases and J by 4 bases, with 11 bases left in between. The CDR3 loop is CATKRDSYNEQFF. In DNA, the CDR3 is TGTGCCACCAAACGAGACTCATACAATGAGCAGTTCTTC.

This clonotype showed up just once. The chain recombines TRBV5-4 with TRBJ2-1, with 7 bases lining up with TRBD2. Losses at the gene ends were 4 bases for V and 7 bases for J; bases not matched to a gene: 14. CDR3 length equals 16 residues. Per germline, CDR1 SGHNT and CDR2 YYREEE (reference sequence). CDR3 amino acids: CASSREAGVVGNEQFF. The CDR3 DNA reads TGTGCCAGCAGCCGGGAGGCGGGAGTGGTCGGAAATGAGCAGTTCTTC.

CDR3 loop: CASSSHGDNEQFF. CDR3 sequence (DNA): TGTGCCAGCAGTTCCCATGGGGACAATGAGCAGTTCTTC. The rearrangement joins TRBV12-3 or TRBV12-4 to TRBJ2-1; no clear D. The V end lost 4 bases, the J end lost 5 bases, and 9 bases lay between the germline ends. The CDR3 length is 13 residues.

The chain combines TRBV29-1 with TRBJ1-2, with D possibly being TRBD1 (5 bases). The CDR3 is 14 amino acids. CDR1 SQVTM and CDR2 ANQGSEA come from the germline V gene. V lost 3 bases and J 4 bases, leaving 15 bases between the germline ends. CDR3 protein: CSVDREGAIYGYTF. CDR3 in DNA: TGCAGCGTTGACAGGGAAGGGGCAATCTATGGCTACACCTTC.

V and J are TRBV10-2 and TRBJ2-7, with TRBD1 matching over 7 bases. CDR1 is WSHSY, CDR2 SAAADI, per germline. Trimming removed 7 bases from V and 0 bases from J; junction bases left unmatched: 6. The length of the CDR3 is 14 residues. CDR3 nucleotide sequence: TGCGCCAGCACCCAACAGGGGCCCTCCTACGAGCAGTACGTC. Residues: CASTQQGPSYEQYV.

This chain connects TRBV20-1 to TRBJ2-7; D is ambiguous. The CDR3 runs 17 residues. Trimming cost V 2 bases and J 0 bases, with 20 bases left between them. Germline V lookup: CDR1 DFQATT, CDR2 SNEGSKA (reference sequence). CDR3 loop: CSARPYRAMNRSYEQYF. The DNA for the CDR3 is TGCAGTGCTAGACCTTACCGCGCAATGAACCGCTCCTACGAGCAGTACTTC.

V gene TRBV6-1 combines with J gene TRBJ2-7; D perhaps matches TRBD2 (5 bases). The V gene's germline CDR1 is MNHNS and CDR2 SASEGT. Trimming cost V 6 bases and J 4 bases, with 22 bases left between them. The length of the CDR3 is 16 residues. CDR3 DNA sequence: TGTGCCAGCAGCCGGAACCCGCACGGCGGACTTTACGAGCAGTACGTC. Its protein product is CASSRNPHGGLYEQYV.

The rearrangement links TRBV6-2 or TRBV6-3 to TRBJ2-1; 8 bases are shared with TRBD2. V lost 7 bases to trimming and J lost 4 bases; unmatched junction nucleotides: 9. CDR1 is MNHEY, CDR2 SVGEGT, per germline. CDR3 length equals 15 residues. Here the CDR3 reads CASIDPGGPYNEQFF. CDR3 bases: TGTGCCAGCATAGACCCGGGGGGGCCTTACAATGAGCAGTTCTTC.

The DNA for the CDR3 is TGCAGTGCTAGGCAGATTTACGAGCAGTACGTC. It yields the protein CSARQIYEQYV. The chain combines TRBV20-1 with TRBJ2-7, with D unresolved. Germline CDR1 reads DFQATT; CDR2 reads SNEGSKA (reference sequence). V lost 3 bases to trimming and J lost 4 bases, with 7 bases between them. This CDR3 comprises 11 residues.

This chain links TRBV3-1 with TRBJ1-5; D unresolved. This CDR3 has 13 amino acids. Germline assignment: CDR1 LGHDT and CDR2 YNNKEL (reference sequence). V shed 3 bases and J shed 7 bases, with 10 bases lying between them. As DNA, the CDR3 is TGTGCCAGCAGCCAGGGTTGGGTACAGCCCCAGCATTTT. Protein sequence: CASSQGWVQPQHF.

The CDR3 bases are TGCGCCAGCAGCCAAGGAGGGCAGGGTGAGCAGTTCTTC. Protein: CASSQGGQGEQFF. The rearrangement uses TRBV4-1 and TRBJ2-1; D could derive from TRBD1 or TRBD2 (5 bases each). Germline CDR1 is MGHRA and CDR2 is YSYEKL. This CDR3 spans 13 amino acids. Trimming took 1 base from V and 9 from J, leaving 10 bases between them.

The CDR3 DNA follows: TGTGCCAGCAGTTCGGGAGTGACGGGCACAGATACGCAGTATTTT. Translating it yields CASSSGVTGTDTQYF. The chain is built from TRBV12-3 or TRBV12-4 and TRBJ2-3, with a tentative D call TRBD2 (6 bases). This CDR3 region has 15 residues. Trimming stripped 4 bases from V and 1 base from J, with 12 bases between.

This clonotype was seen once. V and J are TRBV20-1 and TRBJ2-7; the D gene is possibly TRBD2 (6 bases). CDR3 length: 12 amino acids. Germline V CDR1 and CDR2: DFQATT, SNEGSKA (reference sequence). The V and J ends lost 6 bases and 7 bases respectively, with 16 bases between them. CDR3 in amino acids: CSAQPAAGEQYF. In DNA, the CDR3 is TGCAGTGCCCAACCCGCCGCGGGGGAGCAGTACTTC.

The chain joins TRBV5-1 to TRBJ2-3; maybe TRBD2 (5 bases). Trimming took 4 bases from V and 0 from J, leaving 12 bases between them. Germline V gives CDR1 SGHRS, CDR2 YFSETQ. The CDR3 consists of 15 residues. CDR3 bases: TGCGCCAGCAGCCCTAGCAGCCCTAGCACAGATACGCAGTATTTT. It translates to CASSPSSPSTDTQYF.

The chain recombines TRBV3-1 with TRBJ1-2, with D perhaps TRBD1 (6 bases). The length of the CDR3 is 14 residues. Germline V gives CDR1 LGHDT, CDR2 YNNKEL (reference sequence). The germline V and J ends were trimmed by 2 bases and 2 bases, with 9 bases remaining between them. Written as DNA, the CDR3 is TGTGCCAGCAGCCAAAGGGGGGAGAACTATGGCTACACCTTC. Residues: CASSQRGENYGYTF.

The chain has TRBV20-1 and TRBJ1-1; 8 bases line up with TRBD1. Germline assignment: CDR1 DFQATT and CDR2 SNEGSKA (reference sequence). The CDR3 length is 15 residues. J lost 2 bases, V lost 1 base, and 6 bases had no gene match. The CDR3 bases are TGCAGTGCTAGAGCCCAGGGGGCCCGTAACACTGAAGCTTTCTTT. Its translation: CSARAQGARNTEAFF.

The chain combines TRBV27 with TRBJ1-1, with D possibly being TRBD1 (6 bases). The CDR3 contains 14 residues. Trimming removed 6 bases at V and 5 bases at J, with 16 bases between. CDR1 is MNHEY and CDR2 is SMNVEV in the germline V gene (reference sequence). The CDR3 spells CASRGIQGGTEAFF. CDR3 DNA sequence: TGTGCCAGCAGGGGGATACAGGGTGGGACTGAAGCTTTCTTT.

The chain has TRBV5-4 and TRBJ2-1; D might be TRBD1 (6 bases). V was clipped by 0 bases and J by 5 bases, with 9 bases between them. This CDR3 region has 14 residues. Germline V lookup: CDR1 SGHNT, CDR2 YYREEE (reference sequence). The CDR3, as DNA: TGTGCCAGCAGCTTGGTGGGGACAAACAATGAGCAGTTCTTC. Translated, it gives CASSLVGTNNEQFF.

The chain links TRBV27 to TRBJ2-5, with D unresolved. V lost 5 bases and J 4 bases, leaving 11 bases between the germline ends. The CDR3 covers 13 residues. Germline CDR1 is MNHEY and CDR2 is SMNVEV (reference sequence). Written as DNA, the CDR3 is TGTGCCAGCAGTACCGATCCGACAGAGACCCAGTACTTC. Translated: CASSTDPTETQYF.

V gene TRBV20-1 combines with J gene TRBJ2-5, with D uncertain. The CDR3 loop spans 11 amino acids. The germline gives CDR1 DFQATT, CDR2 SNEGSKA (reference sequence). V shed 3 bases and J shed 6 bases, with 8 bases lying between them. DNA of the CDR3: TGCAGTGCTAGCCGGCCAAAGACCCAGTACTTC. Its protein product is CSASRPKTQYF.

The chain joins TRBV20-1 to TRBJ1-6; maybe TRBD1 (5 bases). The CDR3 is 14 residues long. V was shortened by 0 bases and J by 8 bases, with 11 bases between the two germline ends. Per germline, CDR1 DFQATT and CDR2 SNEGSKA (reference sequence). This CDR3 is CSARDRQSYSPLHF. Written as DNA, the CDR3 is TGCAGTGCTAGAGATCGACAGTCCTATTCACCCCTCCACTTT.

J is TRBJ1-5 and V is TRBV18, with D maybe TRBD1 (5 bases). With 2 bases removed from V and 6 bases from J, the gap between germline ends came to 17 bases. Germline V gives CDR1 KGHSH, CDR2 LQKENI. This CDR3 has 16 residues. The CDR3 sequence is CASSPTGGGNSQPQHF. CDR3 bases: TGTGCCAGCTCACCAACAGGAGGAGGCAATTCTCAGCCCCAGCATTTT. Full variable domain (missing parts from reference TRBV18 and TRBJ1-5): NAGVMQNPRHLVRRRGQEARLRCSPMKGHSHVYWYRQLPEEGLKFMVYLQKENIIDESGMPKERFSAEFPKEGPSILRIQQVVRGDSAAYFCASSPTGGGNSQPQHFGDGTRLSIL.

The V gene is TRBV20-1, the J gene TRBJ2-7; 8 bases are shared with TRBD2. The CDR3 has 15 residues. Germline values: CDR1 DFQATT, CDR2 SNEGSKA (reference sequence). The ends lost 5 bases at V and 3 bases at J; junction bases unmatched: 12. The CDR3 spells CSASGGPSGGYEQYF. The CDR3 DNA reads TGCAGTGCTTCGGGGGGCCCCAGCGGGGGCTACGAGCAGTACTTC.

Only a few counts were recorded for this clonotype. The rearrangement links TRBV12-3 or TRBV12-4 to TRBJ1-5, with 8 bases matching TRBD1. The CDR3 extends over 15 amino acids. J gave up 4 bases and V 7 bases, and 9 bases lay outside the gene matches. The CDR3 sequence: CASIKQGGRNQPQHF. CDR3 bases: TGTGCCAGCATCAAACAGGGGGGGCGGAATCAGCCCCAGCATTTT.

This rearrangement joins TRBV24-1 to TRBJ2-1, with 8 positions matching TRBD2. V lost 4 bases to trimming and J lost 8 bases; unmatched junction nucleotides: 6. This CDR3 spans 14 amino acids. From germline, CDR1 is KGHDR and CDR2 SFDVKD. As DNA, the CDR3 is TGTGCCACCAGTGACGGACTAGCTGTAGATGAGCAGTTCTTC. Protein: CATSDGLAVDEQFF.